The 10 T cell receptor beta chains in this list originate from one sample, sequenced in a study of OX40 agonist ivuxolimab in advanced cancers. Sequenced by immunoSEQ multiplex PCR; TCRdb stores in-frame clones only, minus some. The sample contains approximately 21,000 clones, around 82% of which appear only once. Sample: CD4+ or CD8+ T cells sorted from blood, taken in a trial of the OX40 agonist ivuxolimab. Source of these receptors: an adult with an advanced solid tumor such as melanoma, head and neck, liver or kidney cancer.

This clone is a singleton in its sample. V gene TRBV7-7 combines with J gene TRBJ2-5; D tentatively fits TRBD1 or TRBD2 (5 bases each). This CDR3 region has 16 residues. V was clipped by 5 bases and J by 3 bases, with 19 bases between them. Germline CDR1 SSHAT, CDR2 FNYEAQ (reference sequence). The CDR3 loop is CASSLDGTGLKETQYF. The CDR3 bases are TGTGCCAGCAGCCTAGATGGGACCGGTCTTAAAGAGACCCAGTACTTC.

This sequence joins TRBV19 and TRBJ2-1; maybe TRBD1 (5 bases). With 7 bases removed from V and 3 bases from J, the gap between germline ends came to 13 bases. Germline V gene sequence: CDR1 LNHDA, CDR2 SQIVND (reference sequence). The CDR3 extends over 14 amino acids. For the CDR3, the DNA is TGTGCCAGTAAGGCCAGGGCTGGCTACAATGAGCAGTTCTTC. Encoded protein: CASKARAGYNEQFF.

The V and J genes are TRBV7-3 and TRBJ2-2, with 14 bases lining up with TRBD2. This CDR3 has 18 amino acids. Germline lookup yields CDR1 SGHTA and CDR2 FQGTGA. The V and J ends lost 1 base and 7 bases, in that order; junction bases with no gene match: 8. In nucleotides, the CDR3 is TGTGCCAGCAGCTTAAAAGGGACTAGCGGGAGAAGTAACGGGGAGCTGTTTTTT. Translated: CASSLKGTSGRSNGELFF.

The chain links TRBV9 to TRBJ2-7, with 12 bases identical to TRBD1. CDR3 length equals 16 residues. With 5 bases clipped from V and 2 bases from J, the junction kept 8 bases outside the gene matches. The germline gives CDR1 SGDLS, CDR2 YYNGEE. The CDR3 bases are TGTGCCAGCAGTCCGGGACAGGGGGCCGGAACCTACGAGCAGTACTTC. Protein product: CASSPGQGAGTYEQYF.

This sequence joins TRBV7-7 and TRBJ2-5, with a tentative D call TRBD2 (5 bases). Germline assignment: CDR1 SSHAT and CDR2 FNYEAQ (reference sequence). With 6 bases removed from V and 7 bases from J, the gap between germline ends came to 15 bases. This CDR3 comprises 13 residues. The CDR3, as DNA: TGTGCCAGCAGTTGGACCGGGGAAGGGACCCAGTACTTC. Amino acid sequence: CASSWTGEGTQYF.

The chain joins TRBV2 to TRBJ2-1; D gene uncertain. This CDR3 is built from 15 residues. V lost 1 base and J 0 bases, leaving 7 bases between the germline ends. Germline CDR1 SNHLY, CDR2 FYNNEI. The CDR3 here is CASSEGRSSYNEQFF. The CDR3 nucleotides are TGTGCCAGCAGTGAAGGGCGGAGCTCCTACAATGAGCAGTTCTTC.

This clone has only a few counts. The chain couples TRBV21-1 to TRBJ2-1; the tabulated D call, TRBD1, remains unverified against the DNA. TRBV21-1 is reported as a pseudogene. The CDR3 covers 17 residues. Written as DNA, the CDR3 is TGTGCCAGCAGCAAATTCCCCCGACAGGGGGTAGGCAATGAGCAGTTCTTC. Protein product: CASSKFPRQGVGNEQFF.

This rearrangement joins TRBV13 to TRBJ1-1; TRBD1 matches at 7 bases. Germline CDR1 and CDR2: PRHDT and FYEKMQ (reference sequence). The CDR3 runs 18 residues. V dropped 5 bases and J dropped 4; count of bases not matched to a gene: 19. Here the CDR3 DNA reads TGTGCCAGCAGCCTCGTCGGGGAGGGGGCCGGGACTTTCACTGAAGCTTTCTTT. It specifies CASSLVGEGAGTFTEAFF.

The rearrangement joins TRBV28 to TRBJ1-3; the D gene is possibly TRBD1 (6 bases). CDR1 is MDHEN, CDR2 SYDVKM, per germline. The CDR3 runs to 15 residues. The V end was cut by 5 bases, the J end by 0 bases, with 11 bases between. The CDR3 nucleotides are TGTGCCAGCAGTCTTACAGGGAACTCTGGAAACACCATATATTTT. Amino acid sequence: CASSLTGNSGNTIYF. The full variable domain, rest sourced from reference TRBV28 and TRBJ1-3, is DVKVTQSSRYLVKRTGEKVFLECVQDMDHENMFWYRQDPGLGLRLIYFSYDVKMKEKGDIPEGYSVSREKKERFSLILESASTNQTSMYLCASSLTGNSGNTIYFGEGSWLTVV.

The genes are TRBV27 and TRBJ2-5; possibly TRBD1 for D (6 bases). CDR1 and CDR2 from the germline V gene are MNHEY and SMNVEV (reference sequence). The CDR3 is 14 residues long. Trimming stripped 8 bases from V and 4 bases from J, with 17 bases between. The CDR3 DNA follows: TGTGCCAGCGCAACTCAGGGGCTAGGAGAGACCCAGTACTTC. This sequence encodes CASATQGLGETQYF.